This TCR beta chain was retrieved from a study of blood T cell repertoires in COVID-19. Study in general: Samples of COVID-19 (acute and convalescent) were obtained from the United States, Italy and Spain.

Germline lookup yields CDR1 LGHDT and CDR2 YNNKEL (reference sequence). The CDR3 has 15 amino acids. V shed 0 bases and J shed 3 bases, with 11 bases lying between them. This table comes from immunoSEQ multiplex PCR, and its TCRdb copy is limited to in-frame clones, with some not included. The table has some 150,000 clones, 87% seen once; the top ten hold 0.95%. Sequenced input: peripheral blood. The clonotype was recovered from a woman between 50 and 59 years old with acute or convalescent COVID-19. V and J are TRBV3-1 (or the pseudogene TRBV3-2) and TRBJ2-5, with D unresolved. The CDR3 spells CASSQEFGAEETQYF. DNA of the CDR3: TGTGCCAGCAGCCAAGAGTTTGGAGCAGAAGAGACCCAGTACTTC.